One and the same sample provided the 10 T cell receptor beta chains below, sequenced in a study of CD8+CD57+ T cells in acquired aplastic anemia. The study profiled TCR beta VDJ and CDR3 using genomic DNA as template. Each CDR3 protein is one row after TCRdb ran MiXCR on the reads. The top ten hold roughly three fifths of the sample, which has about 43,000 distinct CDR3 sequences, approximately 63% seen once. Sequenced patients had shown CD8+CD57+ cell expansion by flow cytometry. The sample comprised sorted CD4+, CD8+, or CD8+CD57+ T cells (not recorded which) from PBMCs. These receptors all come from a human donor with aplastic anemia.

This clonotype appeared a few times. This sequence may be a read error, since a much larger clone differs from it by one base. The chain employs TRBV5-6 and TRBJ2-2; D not resolved. The V gene's germline CDR1 is SGHDT and CDR2 YYEEEE. This CDR3 is 12 amino acids long. The CDR3 nucleotides are TGTGCCATCAGCTTCTACTCCGGGGAGCTGTTTTTT. Its translation is CAISFYSGELFF.

This clonotype was counted many times. The V and J genes are TRBV11-3 and TRBJ2-7; 11 bases line up with TRBD1. The V segment lost 5 bases and the J segment 7 bases; nucleotides outside the gene matches: 7. The CDR3 runs 14 residues. Germline lookup yields CDR1 SGHNT and CDR2 YENEEA. CDR3 amino acids: CASSPDRGRGEQYF. DNA for the CDR3: TGTGCCAGCAGCCCGGACAGGGGGCGGGGGGAGCAGTACTTC. Variable domain in full (rest from reference TRBV11-3 and TRBJ2-7): EAGVVQSPRYKIIEKKQPVAFWCNPISGHNTLYWYLQNLGQGPELLIRYENEEAVDDSQLPKDRFSAERLKGVDSTLKIQPAELGDSAVYLCASSPDRGRGEQYFGPGTRLTVT.

The chain has TRBV19 and TRBJ1-6; 7 bases fit TRBD1. The germline V gene encodes CDR1 LNHDA and CDR2 SQIVND (reference sequence). The CDR3 loop spans 18 amino acids. Unmatched junction bases numbered 10, after V lost 5 bases and J lost 0 bases. CDR3 DNA sequence: TGTGCCAGTAGTCCCCGTCCGGGACAGAGCTCCTATAATTCACCCCTCCACTTT. This encodes CASSPRPGQSSYNSPLHF.

The chain employs TRBV25-1 and TRBJ2-1, with D perhaps matching TRBD1 (5 bases). Germline lookup yields CDR1 MGHDK and CDR2 SYGVNS. The V gene lost 3 bases and the J gene lost 5 bases, with 14 bases spanning the gap. This CDR3 spans 15 amino acids. The CDR3 loop reads CASSDSTDRHNEQFF. In DNA form, the CDR3 reads TGTGCCAGCAGTGACTCAACCGACAGACACAATGAGCAGTTCTTC.

J is TRBJ1-1 and V is TRBV7-2, with D possibly matching TRBD1 (5 bases). Trimming took off 6 bases at V and 10 bases at J, with 12 bases between the two ends. CDR3 length: 11 residues. Germline assignment: CDR1 SGHTA and CDR2 FQGNSA. The DNA of the CDR3 is TGTGCCAGCAGGTACGGGGGACCAGCTTTCTTT. This encodes CASRYGGPAFF.

This clonotype was seen many times. A junction end diverges from the germline sequence, so it may reflect a read error. Written as DNA, the CDR3 is TGCGCCAGCAGCTCAGGCAGCCAAGAGACCCAGTACTTC. Its translation: CASSSGSQETQYF. The gene calls are TRBV19 and TRBJ2-5; no definite D call. Germline CDR1 is LNHDA and CDR2 is SQIVND (reference sequence). This CDR3 has 13 residues.

J is TRBJ1-1 and V is TRBV4-1; D may be TRBD1 (5 bases). CDR3 length equals 14 residues. Deletions cut 0 bases from V and 3 bases from J, with 8 bases between. Looked up from germline, CDR1 is MGHRA and CDR2 is YSYEKL. DNA of the CDR3: TGCGCCAGCAGCCAAGAGTTGGGGGACACTGAAGCTTTCTTT. It translates to CASSQELGDTEAFF.

This clonotype was seen many times. The V and J genes are TRBV5-8 and TRBJ2-7; TRBD1 aligns across 9 bases. CDR3 size: 15 residues. Per germline, CDR1 SGHTS and CDR2 YDEGEE. V shed 0 bases and J 7 bases; nucleotides not matched to a gene: 8. CDR3 region: CASSLGDRGEREQYF. CDR3 DNA sequence: TGTGCCAGCAGCTTGGGAGACAGGGGGGAGAGGGAGCAGTACTTC.

Regarding this clonotype: One base away lies a much larger clone, so this may be a sequencing read error. The chain is built from TRBV6-1 and TRBJ2-7; TRBD1 aligns across 8 bases. The V segment lost 8 bases and the J segment 2 bases; nucleotides outside the gene matches: 8. The CDR3 spans 14 residues. The V gene's germline CDR1 is MNHNS and CDR2 SASEGT. The CDR3 region is CASGVTGVTYEQYF. CDR3 coding DNA: TGTGCCAGCGGTGTGACAGGGGTTACCTACGAGCAGTACTTC.

A note on this clonotype: One junction end disagrees with the germline gene, perhaps due to a read error. The chain recombines TRBV29-1 with TRBJ2-5, with 7 bases identical to TRBD2. The V gene's germline CDR1 is SQVTM and CDR2 ANQGSEA. The CDR3 consists of 15 residues. The CDR3 sequence is CSVDRGDSGYGTRYF. CDR3 DNA sequence: TGCAGCGTTGACCGAGGGGATAGCGGGTATGGGACCCGGTACTTC.